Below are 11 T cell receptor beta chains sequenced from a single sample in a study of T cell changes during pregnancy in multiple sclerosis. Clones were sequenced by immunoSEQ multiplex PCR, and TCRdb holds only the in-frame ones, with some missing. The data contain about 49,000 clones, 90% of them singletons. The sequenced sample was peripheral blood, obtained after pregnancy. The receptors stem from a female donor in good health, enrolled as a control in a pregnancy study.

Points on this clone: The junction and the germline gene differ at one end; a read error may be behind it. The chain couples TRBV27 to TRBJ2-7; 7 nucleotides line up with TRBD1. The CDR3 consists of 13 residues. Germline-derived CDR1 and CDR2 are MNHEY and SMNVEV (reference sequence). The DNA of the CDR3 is TGTGCCAGCAGTTTCGGTCAGGGGGAGAATCCTAAGTTC. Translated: CASSFGQGENPKF.

CDR3 in DNA: TGTGCCAGCAGTGAAGTATCGAGGAGTCTAGCGGGGTACGAGCAGTACTTC. Its protein product is CASSEVSRSLAGYEQYF. V gene TRBV2 combines with J gene TRBJ2-7, with TRBD2 identical over 9 bases. Trimming at V came to 1 base and at J to 4 bases, leaving 11 bases not matched to a gene. The CDR3 sequence is 17 residues long. Germline CDR1 and CDR2: SNHLY and FYNNEI.

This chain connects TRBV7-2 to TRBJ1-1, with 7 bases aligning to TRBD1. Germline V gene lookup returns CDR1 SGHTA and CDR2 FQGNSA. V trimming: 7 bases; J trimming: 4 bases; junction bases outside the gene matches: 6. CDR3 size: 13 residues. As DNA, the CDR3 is TGTGCCAGCATCGAGGACAGGCTCACTGAAGCTTTCTTT. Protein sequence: CASIEDRLTEAFF.

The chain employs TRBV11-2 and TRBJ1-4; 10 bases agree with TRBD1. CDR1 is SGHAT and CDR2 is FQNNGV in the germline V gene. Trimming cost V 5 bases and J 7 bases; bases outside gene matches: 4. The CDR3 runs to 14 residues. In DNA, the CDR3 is TGTGCCAGCAGCGCCCGGACAGGGGGTGAAAAACTGTTTTTT. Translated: CASSARTGGEKLFF.

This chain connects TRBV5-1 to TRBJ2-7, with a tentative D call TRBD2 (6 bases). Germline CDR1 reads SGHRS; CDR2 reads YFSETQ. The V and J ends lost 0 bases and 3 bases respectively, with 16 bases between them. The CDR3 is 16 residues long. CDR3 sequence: CASSLGPSGPIYEQYF. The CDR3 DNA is TGCGCCAGCAGCTTGGGTCCCAGCGGGCCTATCTACGAGCAGTACTTC.

The CDR3 nucleotides read TGTGCCAGCTCCAGGGGTAACTATGGCTACACCTTC. Residues: CASSRGNYGYTF. The chain combines TRBV6-1 with TRBJ1-2; D possibly corresponds to TRBD1 (6 bases). The CDR3 is 12 amino acids. V lost 8 bases, J lost 1 base, and 8 bases lay in between. Per germline, CDR1 MNHNS and CDR2 SASEGT.

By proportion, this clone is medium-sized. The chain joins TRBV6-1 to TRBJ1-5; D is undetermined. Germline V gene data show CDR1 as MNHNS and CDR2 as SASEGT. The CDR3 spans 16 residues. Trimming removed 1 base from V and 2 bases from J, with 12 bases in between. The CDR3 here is CASSEGEGMGNQPQHF. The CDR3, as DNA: TGTGCCAGCAGTGAAGGCGAGGGAATGGGCAATCAGCCCCAGCATTTT.

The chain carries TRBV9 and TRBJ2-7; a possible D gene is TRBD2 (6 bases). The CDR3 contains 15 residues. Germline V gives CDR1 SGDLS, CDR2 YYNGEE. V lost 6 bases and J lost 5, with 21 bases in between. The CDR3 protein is CASNEGDSSGNEQYF. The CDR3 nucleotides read TGTGCCAGCAACGAAGGGGACTCCTCAGGCAACGAGCAGTACTTC.

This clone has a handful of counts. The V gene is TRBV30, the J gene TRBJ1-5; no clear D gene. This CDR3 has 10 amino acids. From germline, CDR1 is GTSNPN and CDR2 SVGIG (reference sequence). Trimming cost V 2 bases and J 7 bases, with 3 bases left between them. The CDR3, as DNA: TGTGCCTGGAGTCAACAGCCCCAGCATTTT. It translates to CAWSQQPQHF.

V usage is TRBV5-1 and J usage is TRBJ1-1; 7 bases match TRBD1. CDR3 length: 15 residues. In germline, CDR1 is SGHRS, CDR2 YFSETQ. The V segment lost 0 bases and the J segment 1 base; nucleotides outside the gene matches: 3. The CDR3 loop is CASSLGGTENTEAFF. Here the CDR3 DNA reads TGCGCCAGCAGCTTGGGCGGGACAGAGAACACTGAAGCTTTCTTT.

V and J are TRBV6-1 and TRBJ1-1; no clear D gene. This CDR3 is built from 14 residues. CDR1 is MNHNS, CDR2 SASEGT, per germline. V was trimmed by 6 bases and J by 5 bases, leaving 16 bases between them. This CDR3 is CASSLQPWITEAFF. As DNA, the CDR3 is TGTGCCAGCAGCCTACAGCCATGGATAACTGAAGCTTTCTTT.